One sample yielded the 21 T cell receptor beta chains listed below, sequenced in a study of T cell repertoires in cytomegalovirus infection. These receptors have no known antigen. MiXCR, applied by TCRdb to the reads, yields one record per CDR3 protein. This sample has about 85,000 distinct CDR3 sequences, with under 55% found just once. The sample in question was CD8+ T cells from cultured PBMCs, obtained from culture after CMV antigen stimulation. These receptors originate from a human donor in good health (CMV status not recorded). Some clones in this sample may be carry-over from other donors' samples.

The chain employs TRBV7-6 and TRBJ2-1; D is possibly TRBD1 (5 bases). The V and J ends lost 2 bases and 15 bases respectively, with 20 bases between them. The CDR3 is 14 residues long. Germline CDR1 SGHVS, CDR2 FNYEAQ. CDR3 nucleotide sequence: TGTGCCAGCAGCTTACCAGGGCCCGTTGAGCCTCGGTTCTTC. Translation gives CASSLPGPVEPRFF.

The sample holds a few counts of this clonotype. The rearrangement joins TRBV5-4 to TRBJ2-1; 9 bases fit TRBD2. The germline V gene encodes CDR1 SGHNT and CDR2 YYREEE (reference sequence). This CDR3 contains 14 residues. Trimming took 0 bases from V and 9 from J; bases not matched to a gene: 4. CDR3 region: CASSLALAGFEQFF. The CDR3 DNA follows: TGTGCCAGCAGCTTGGCTCTAGCGGGGTTTGAGCAGTTCTTC. The full variable domain, completed using reference TRBV5-4 and TRBJ2-1, is ETGVTQSPTHLIKTRGQQVTLRCSSQSGHNTVSWYQQALGQGPQFIFQYYREEENGRGNFPPRFSGLQFPNYSSELNVNALELDDSALYLCASSLALAGFEQFFGPGTRLTVL.

V and J are TRBV10-3 and TRBJ1-5; maybe TRBD1 (6 bases). The germline gives CDR1 ENHRY, CDR2 SYGVKD. The V end lost 4 bases, the J end lost 1 base, and 11 bases lay between the germline ends. The CDR3 extends over 15 amino acids. Here the CDR3 DNA reads TGTGCCATCAGTGGAGGGACATCGAGCAATCAGCCCCAGCATTTT. This encodes CAISGGTSSNQPQHF.

The chain couples TRBV7-4 to TRBJ2-7, with TRBD1 matching 11 bases. Trimming took 2 bases from V and 6 from J; bases not matched to a gene: 3. Germline-derived CDR1 and CDR2 are SGHVT and SQSDAQ. CDR3 length: 14 residues. The DNA for the CDR3 is TGTGCCAGCAGCTTACTGGACAGGGGGCGCGAGCAGTACTTC. Its translation: CASSLLDRGREQYF.

This clonotype was seen repeatedly, ten times or more. The V call is TRBV7-2, the J call TRBJ2-1; 9 nucleotides line up with TRBD2. V lost 6 bases to trimming and J lost 6 bases; unmatched junction nucleotides: 12. CDR1 and CDR2 from the germline V gene are SGHTA and FQGNSA. The CDR3 contains 16 residues. DNA for the CDR3: TGTGCCAGCAGAACTCTGGCGGGAGGGCCTTTCAATGAGCAGTTCTTC. It specifies CASRTLAGGPFNEQFF. Supplemented by reference TRBV7-2 and TRBJ2-1, the full variable domain reads GAGVSQSPSNKVTEKGKDVELRCDPISGHTALYWYRQSLGQGLEFLIYFQGNSAPDKSGLPSDRFSAERTGGSVSTLTIQRTQQEDSAVYLCASRTLAGGPFNEQFFGPGTRLTVL.

This clonotype has more than one count but fewer than ten. The rearrangement uses TRBV7-6 and TRBJ2-7; the D call may be TRBD1 or TRBD2 (5 bases each). The CDR3 is 13 residues long. Trimming pared 5 bases from V and 3 bases from J, leaving 11 bases between. Germline assignment: CDR1 SGHVS and CDR2 FNYEAQ. The CDR3 spells CASSHGAFYEQYF. The CDR3 region has the DNA TGTGCCAGCAGCCACGGGGCTTTCTACGAGCAGTACTTC.

The chain has TRBV12-3 or TRBV12-4 and TRBJ1-1, with unresolved D. V lost 7 bases and J lost 0, with 18 bases in between. The CDR3 is 16 amino acids. CDR3 amino acids: CASTPVSWLMNTEAFF. Written as DNA, the CDR3 is TGTGCCAGCACCCCTGTTTCCTGGCTCATGAACACTGAAGCTTTCTTT.

The V call is TRBV28, the J call TRBJ1-6; tentatively, D is TRBD1 (6 bases). The V gene lost 4 bases and the J gene lost 7 bases, with 14 bases spanning the gap. Germline CDR1 MDHEN, CDR2 SYDVKM. This CDR3 has 15 residues. The CDR3 DNA reads TGTGCCAGCAGTTCCGGGACAAGAACCAATTCACCCCTCCACTTT. This gives the protein CASSSGTRTNSPLHF.

A few counts support this clonotype. This sequence joins TRBV5-5 and TRBJ2-3; tentatively, D is TRBD1 or TRBD2 (5 bases each). CDR1 is SGHKS, CDR2 YYEKEE, per germline (reference sequence). The V end lost 0 bases, the J end lost 4 bases, and 9 bases lay between the germline ends. The CDR3 has 14 residues. The CDR3 bases are TGTGCCAGCAGCTTGGAGTGGGGGTCAGATACGCAGTATTTT. Translation: CASSLEWGSDTQYF.

This sequence joins TRBV7-9 and TRBJ2-1; weak D call: TRBD2 (5 bases). V dropped 10 bases and J dropped 1 base, with 23 bases sitting between them. The CDR3 covers 17 residues. Germline CDR1 SEHNR, CDR2 FQNEAQ (reference sequence). The CDR3 loop is CATPGRESKSSYNEQFF. For the CDR3, the DNA is TGTGCCACACCGGGTCGGGAAAGTAAGTCGTCCTACAATGAGCAGTTCTTC. Combining the CDR3 with reference TRBV7-9 and TRBJ2-1 gives the whole variable domain DTGVSQNPRHKITKRGQNVTFRCDPISEHNRLYWYRQTLGQGPEFLTYFQNEAQLEKSRLLSDRFSAERPKGSFSTLEIQRTEQGDSAMYLCATPGRESKSSYNEQFFGPGTRLTVL.

The chain combines TRBV28 with TRBJ2-1; 7 nucleotides match TRBD1. The ends lost 5 bases at V and 6 bases at J; junction bases unmatched: 16. The CDR3 loop spans 17 amino acids. Germline CDR1 reads MDHEN; CDR2 reads SYDVKM. The CDR3, as DNA: TGTGCCAGCAGTCCCCTGAGGGGGCCGGGCACGGGCAATGAGCAGTTCTTC. As protein: CASSPLRGPGTGNEQFF. The full variable domain, its missing parts supplied by reference TRBV28 and TRBJ2-1, is DVKVTQSSRYLVKRTGEKVFLECVQDMDHENMFWYRQDPGLGLRLIYFSYDVKMKEKGDIPEGYSVSREKKERFSLILESASTNQTSMYLCASSPLRGPGTGNEQFFGPGTRLTVL.

The rearrangement links TRBV19 to TRBJ2-2; 7 bases line up with TRBD1. Germline assignment: CDR1 LNHDA and CDR2 SQIVND (reference sequence). With V trimmed by 4 bases and J by 0 bases, 2 bases remained unmatched. The CDR3 consists of 15 residues. CDR3 DNA: TGTGCCAGTAGTACCGGACAGGCGAACACCGGGGAGCTGTTTTTT. Protein product: CASSTGQANTGELFF.

V usage is TRBV27 and J usage is TRBJ1-2; no clear D gene. The CDR3 runs 16 residues. Germline V gene data show CDR1 as MNHEY and CDR2 as SMNVEV (reference sequence). The germline V and J ends were trimmed by 3 bases and 4 bases, with 18 bases remaining between them. DNA for the CDR3: TGTGCCAGCAGTTTCCTCCGATCAGGCGGTTTCTATGGCTACACCTTC. Translated, it gives CASSFLRSGGFYGYTF.

The chain couples TRBV2 to TRBJ1-2; D ambiguous. The CDR3 runs 16 residues. V lost 5 bases to trimming and J lost 8 bases, with 24 bases between them. Per the germline V gene, CDR1 is SNHLY and CDR2 is FYNNEI. Here the CDR3 reads CASSSPLGPRPRGYTF. CDR3 nucleotides: TGTGCCAGCAGTTCCCCTCTGGGCCCACGGCCCCGGGGCTACACCTTC. The entire variable domain, with the rest obtained from reference TRBV2 and TRBJ1-2, is as follows: EPEVTQTPSHQVTQMGQEVILRCVPISNHLYFYWYRQILGQKVEFLVSFYNNEISEKSEIFDDQFSVERPDGSNFTLKIRSTKLEDSAMYFCASSSPLGPRPRGYTFGSGTRLTVV.

The chain carries TRBV19 and TRBJ1-1; D is ambiguous. The CDR3 has 14 amino acids. Germline V CDR1 and CDR2: LNHDA, SQIVND (reference sequence). The germline V and J ends were trimmed by 6 bases and 4 bases, with 15 bases remaining between them. The CDR3 DNA is TGTGCCAGTAGCCCATTAGTGTGGTTCACTGAAGCTTTCTTT. Protein sequence: CASSPLVWFTEAFF.

The chain has TRBV11-2 and TRBJ1-2; no reliable D call. The germline V gene has CDR1 SGHAT and CDR2 FQNNGV. The V and J ends lost 6 bases and 4 bases respectively, with 18 bases between them. The CDR3 sequence is 15 residues long. CDR3 sequence (DNA): TGTGCCAGCAGGGGGAAGTTACACCCGTTCTATGGCTACACCTTC. Protein product: CASRGKLHPFYGYTF.

Comment on this clonotype: This clone may be a read error of a much larger clone one base away. The V gene is TRBV7-8, the J gene TRBJ1-1; no clear D. The germline V gene encodes CDR1 SGHVS and CDR2 FQNEAQ. CDR3 length: 10 amino acids. In DNA, the CDR3 is TGTGTCAGCTTTCCCACTGAAGCTTTCTTT. It yields the protein CVSFPTEAFF.

This clonotype was counted once. The chain combines TRBV15 with TRBJ2-1; D is ambiguous. V gave up 0 bases and J gave up 7 bases, with 4 bases separating them. Germline CDR1 LNHNV, CDR2 YYDKDF (reference sequence). The CDR3 totals 12 residues. CDR3 region: CATSRDGNEQFF. The CDR3 DNA is TGTGCCACCAGCAGAGATGGGAATGAGCAGTTCTTC.

The rearrangement uses TRBV7-9 and TRBJ1-1; TRBD1 might be the D (6 bases). Per germline, CDR1 SEHNR and CDR2 FQNEAQ (reference sequence). V gave up 5 bases and J gave up 0 bases, with 10 bases separating them. The CDR3 spans 14 residues. Here the CDR3 reads CASSRTEMNTEAFF. CDR3 nucleotide sequence: TGTGCCAGCAGCCGGACAGAGATGAACACTGAAGCTTTCTTT.

Only a few counts were recorded for this clonotype. The chain joins TRBV6-5 to TRBJ2-2; D may be TRBD1 (7 bases). The CDR3 has 16 amino acids. Germline V gene sequence: CDR1 MNHEY, CDR2 SVGAGI. V was cut by 0 bases and J by 4 bases, with 12 bases left in between. The CDR3 here is CASSYSGQEGTGELFF. The CDR3 nucleotides read TGTGCCAGCAGTTACTCCGGACAGGAGGGCACCGGGGAGCTGTTTTTT.

The rearrangement uses TRBV12-3 or TRBV12-4 and TRBJ2-1, with D perhaps matching TRBD2 (6 bases). V shed 3 bases and J shed 4 bases, with 10 bases lying between them. This CDR3 has 14 residues. The CDR3 is CASSLLAPYNEQFF. CDR3 in DNA: TGTGCCAGCAGTTTGCTAGCGCCATACAATGAGCAGTTCTTC.